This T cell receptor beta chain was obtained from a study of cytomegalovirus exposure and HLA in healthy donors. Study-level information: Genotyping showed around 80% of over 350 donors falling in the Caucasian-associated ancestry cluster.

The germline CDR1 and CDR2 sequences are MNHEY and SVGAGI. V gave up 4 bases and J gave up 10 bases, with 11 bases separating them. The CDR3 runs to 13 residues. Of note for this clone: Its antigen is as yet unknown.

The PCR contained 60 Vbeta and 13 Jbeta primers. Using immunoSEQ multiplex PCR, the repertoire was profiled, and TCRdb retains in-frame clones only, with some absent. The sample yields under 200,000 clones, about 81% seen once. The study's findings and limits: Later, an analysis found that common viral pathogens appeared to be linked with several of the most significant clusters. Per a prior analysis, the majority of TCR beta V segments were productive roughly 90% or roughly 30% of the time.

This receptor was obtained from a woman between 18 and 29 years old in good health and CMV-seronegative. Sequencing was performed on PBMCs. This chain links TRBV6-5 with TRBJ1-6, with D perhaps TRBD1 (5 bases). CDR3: CASSLTGRSPLHF. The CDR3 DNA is TGTGCCAGCAGTTTAACAGGAAGATCACCCCTCCACTTT.